Sequencing of this T cell receptor beta chain was carried out in a study of CD8+ T cells in alopecia areata. About the study: Patients received oral tofacitinib, 5 to 10 mg twice daily, for moderate-to-severe alopecia areata. General study results and limits: Unlike in mice, where it was clearer, TCR sharing across patients was less clear, possibly HLA-related. Among the 100 top clones, expanded CD8+ clones, like scalp clonality, were significantly decreased by tofacitinib.

Sequencing templates came from extracted RNA that was reverse transcribed into cDNA. Data came from immunoSEQ multiplex PCR; TCRdb stores just in-frame clones and leaves some out. In the table there are more than 100,000 clones, 53% of which are singletons. Notes on this clone: Its specificity is unknown.

Treatment indicated: oral pan-JAK inhibitor, 5-10 mg twice daily. Lesional scalp punch biopsies and peripheral blood were collected from alopecia areata patients. Germline loops: CDR1 SEHNR, CDR2 FQNEAQ (reference sequence). CDR3 length equals 13 residues. Deletions cut 3 bases from V and 7 bases from J, with 12 bases between. Source: CD4+ T cells sorted from blood, taken at week 4, from a patient treated with tofacitinib. V and J are TRBV7-9 and TRBJ1-1; D remains ambiguous. This TCR was recovered from a human donor with alopecia areata. The CDR3 loop reads CASSLSIRDEAFF. In nucleotides, the CDR3 is TGTGCCAGCAGCTTGAGTATTAGGGATGAAGCTTTCTTT.